This TCR beta chain was found in a study of OX40 agonist ivuxolimab in advanced cancers. Study context: Past anti-PD-1, anti-PD-L1 or anti-CTLA-4 therapy was accepted, and 35% to 45% had received some. Overall study results and limits: Dosing at 0.1 to 3.0 mg/kg was accompanied by clonal expansion of CD4+ and CD8+ blood T cells by week 6. Patients with a partial response at 0.1-3.0 mg/kg had among the lowest clonal expansion.

Note on this clone: As yet, its antigen is unknown.

Trimming removed 6 bases from V and 4 bases from J; junction bases left unmatched: 20. This CDR3 has 19 residues. Germline CDR1 MDHEN, CDR2 SYDVKM. Patients were excluded for autoimmune disease history or systemic immunosuppression. Using immunoSEQ multiplex PCR, the repertoire was profiled, and TCRdb retains in-frame clones only, with some absent. The sample has 15,000 to 25,000 clones; about 83% are singletons. The genes are TRBV28 and TRBJ1-2; TRBD1 matches 10 bases. The sequencing here drew on CD4+ or CD8+ T cells sorted from blood, taken in a trial of the OX40 agonist ivuxolimab. The sequence was collected from an adult with an advanced solid tumor such as melanoma, head and neck, liver or kidney cancer. The CDR3 DNA reads TGTGCCAGCAGACGCCCTCGCCGGGACAGGGGATTCCCCTCCTATGGCTACACCTTC. Translation gives CASRRPRRDRGFPSYGYTF.